The 10 T cell receptor beta chains reported below all come from one sample, sequenced in a study of blood T cell repertoires in COVID-19. Libraries were prepared by immunoSEQ multiplex PCR; TCRdb keeps only in-frame clonotypes and omits some of them. This table has approximately 190,000 clones, roughly 89% appearing once. The sequencing input was PBMCs or T cells enriched from blood (not recorded which). The receptors shown here come from a woman aged 25-40 years who had been exposed to COVID-19.

The V gene is TRBV15, the J gene TRBJ2-7; 7 positions match TRBD2. Germline trimming cut 8 bases from V and 4 bases from J; bases unmatched to any gene: 11. CDR1 and CDR2 (germline): LNHNV, YYDKDF (reference sequence). This CDR3 spans 14 amino acids. The CDR3 DNA sequence: TGTGCCACCTCTTTTACTCGGGGGGTATACGAGCAGTACTTC. This translates into CATSFTRGVYEQYF.

The chain recombines TRBV2 with TRBJ2-5, with 9 positions matching TRBD1. The CDR3 is 20 residues long. The trim removed 8 bases at V and 3 bases at J, leaving 25 bases unmatched. Germline lookup yields CDR1 SNHLY and CDR2 FYNNEI. The CDR3 region is CASGQQIRITRDREEETQYF. In DNA form, the CDR3 reads TGTGCCAGCGGTCAGCAGATTAGGATAACCCGGGACAGGGAAGAAGAGACCCAGTACTTC.

The chain links TRBV19 to TRBJ1-3, with no clear D. This CDR3 is built from 15 residues. Germline V gene sequence: CDR1 LNHDA, CDR2 SQIVND (reference sequence). Between the trimmed V and J ends, which lost 0 bases and 0 bases, there was a span of 6 bases. CDR3: CASSIDPNSGNTIYF. The CDR3 DNA follows: TGTGCCAGTAGTATAGATCCAAACTCTGGAAACACCATATATTTT.

The chain has TRBV9 and TRBJ2-7; D gene unclear. CDR3 length: 14 amino acids. CDR1 is SGDLS, CDR2 YYNGEE, per germline. The V end was cut by 3 bases, the J end by 7 bases, with 17 bases between. The CDR3 is CASSASSRIGEQYF. Written as DNA, the CDR3 is TGTGCCAGCAGCGCGTCTTCTCGGATCGGGGAGCAGTACTTC. The variable domain in full, completed from reference TRBV9 and TRBJ2-7, reads DSGVTQTPKHLITATGQRVTLRCSPRSGDLSVYWYQQSLDQGLQFLIQYYNGEERAKGNILERFSAQQFPDLHSELNLSSLELGDSALYFCASSASSRIGEQYFGPGTRLTVT.

V is TRBV6-5 and J is TRBJ2-1; perhaps TRBD1 as D (5 bases). The length of the CDR3 is 15 residues. In germline, CDR1 is MNHEY, CDR2 SVGAGI. V dropped 2 bases and J dropped 6 bases, with 14 bases sitting between them. CDR3 in DNA: TGTGCCAGCAGTTACGCCAGGGAATTCGGCAATGAGCAGTTCTTC. The encoded protein is CASSYAREFGNEQFF.

The rearrangement uses TRBV29-1 and TRBJ2-7; 10 bases agree with TRBD1. The CDR3 totals 13 residues. The junction had 9 bases not matched to a gene; V was cut back by 7 bases and J by 6 bases. Per the germline V gene, CDR1 is SQVTM and CDR2 is ANQGSEA. CDR3 sequence (DNA): TGCAGCGGAGCGACAGGGGGCCCATTCGAGCAGTACTTC. It encodes CSGATGGPFEQYF.

The rearrangement joins TRBV6-5 to TRBJ2-7; weak D call: TRBD1 (6 bases). CDR1 MNHEY and CDR2 SVGAGI come from the germline V gene. V lost 7 bases to trimming and J lost 7 bases, with 11 bases between them. CDR3 length: 11 amino acids. In nucleotides, the CDR3 is TGTGCCAGCAACAGGGTCGGGGAGCAGTACTTC. Its protein is CASNRVGEQYF.

The chain is built from TRBV9 and TRBJ1-1; possible D gene TRBD1, 5 bases. CDR3 length: 14 amino acids. Germline V CDR1 and CDR2: SGDLS, YYNGEE. V lost 0 bases and J 4 bases, leaving 10 bases between the germline ends. The CDR3 region has the DNA TGTGCCAGCAGCGTAGAGGCAGGGCCCACTGAAGCTTTCTTT. Protein sequence: CASSVEAGPTEAFF.

The chain is built from TRBV3-1 (or the pseudogene TRBV3-2) and TRBJ2-3; 10 bases fit TRBD2. This CDR3 is built from 15 residues. Trimming took 4 bases from V and 4 from J; bases not matched to a gene: 5. CDR1 is LGHDT and CDR2 is YNNKEL in the germline V gene (reference sequence). Written as DNA, the CDR3 is TGTGCCAGCAGCCCGCGGACTAGCGGTGCAGATACGCAGTATTTT. Its protein product is CASSPRTSGADTQYF.

The chain joins TRBV5-1 to TRBJ2-7, with 12 bases aligning to TRBD2. CDR1 SGHRS and CDR2 YFSETQ come from the germline V gene. The CDR3 has 15 amino acids. V was pared by 6 bases and J by 3 bases, with 7 bases of the junction left unmatched. This chain's CDR3 is CASTGLAGTFYEQYF. The DNA of the CDR3 is TGCGCCAGCACAGGACTAGCGGGGACCTTCTACGAGCAGTACTTC.